The T cell receptor (beta chain) under discussion was sequenced for a study of liver allograft versus peripheral blood T cells. At the level of the study: Blood and transplanted-liver T cell receptor repertoires from recipients were compared.

General study results and limits: The authors reported that T cell receptor repertoires inside liver allografts differed from those in peripheral blood.

TCRdb analysed the reads with MiXCR anew, one entry per CDR3 protein. The data show 13,000 or so distinct CDR3 sequences, under 20% seen once. This clonotype is medium-sized (0.01 to 0.1%). Antigen unknown. CDR1 and CDR2 (germline): MDHEN, SYDVKM. The CDR3 is 15 amino acids. With 3 bases removed from V and 1 base from J, the gap between germline ends came to 12 bases. The gene calls are TRBV28 and TRBJ1-1; unclear D gene. The sequence came from a human patient who had a liver transplant. Some T cells may have originated in the graft donor. The DNA of the CDR3 is TGTGCCAGCAGTTTGATGGGGAGGAAGAACACTGAAGCTTTCTTT. Its translation is CASSLMGRKNTEAFF. Together with reference TRBV28 and TRBJ1-1, the CDR3 gives the full variable domain: DVKVTQSSRYLVKRTGEKVFLECVQDMDHENMFWYRQDPGLGLRLIYFSYDVKMKEKGDIPEGYSVSREKKERFSLILESASTNQTSMYLCASSLMGRKNTEAFFGQGTRLTVV.